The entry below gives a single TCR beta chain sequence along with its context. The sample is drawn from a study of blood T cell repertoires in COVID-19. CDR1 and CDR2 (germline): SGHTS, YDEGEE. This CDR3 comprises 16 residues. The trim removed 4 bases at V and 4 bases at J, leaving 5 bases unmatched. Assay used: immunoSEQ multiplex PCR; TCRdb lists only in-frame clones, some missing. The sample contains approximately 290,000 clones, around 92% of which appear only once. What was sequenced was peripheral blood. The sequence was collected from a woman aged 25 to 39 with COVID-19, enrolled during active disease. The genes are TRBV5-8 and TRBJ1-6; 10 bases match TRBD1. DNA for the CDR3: TGTGCCAGCAGCAACCGGGACAGGGGTTATAATTCACCCCTCCACTTT. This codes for CASSNRDRGYNSPLHF.